This T cell receptor beta chain stems from a study of blood T cells in healthy people across ages. Notes on the study in general: Diversity of TCR beta per million T cells declined in a roughly linear way with age. Changes seen in expanded clonotypes were possibly confounded by donor CMV status left unknown. Using unsorted PBMCs precluded a conclusive naive versus antigen-experienced comparison. The study regarded diversity estimates from one million T cells as underestimates.

PCR was performed a second time for 7 to 11 cycles using a sample-barcoded 5' primer and a J-beta primer mix. TCRdb reprocessed the 5' RACE reads with MiXCR, giving one entry per CDR3 protein. The sample holds about a million distinct CDR3 sequences, around two fifths seen once. On this clonotype itself: Its antigen is unknown.

Sequences were obtained from blood. The TCR was taken from a man between 18 and 35 years old in good health.

The CDR3 DNA reads as TGTGCCAGCAGAATAGACAGCACTGAAGCTTTCTTT. It translates to CASRIDSTEAFF. This chain connects TRBV7-9 to TRBJ1-1; weak D call: TRBD1 (5 bases). The V gene's germline CDR1 is SEHNR and CDR2 FQNEAQ (reference sequence). The CDR3 length is 12 residues. The V end was cut by 6 bases, the J end by 4 bases, with 9 bases between.